What follows are 13 T cell receptor beta chains derived from one specimen sequenced in a study of early T cells in non-severe SARS-CoV-2 infection. TCRdb processed the 5' RACE reads anew with MiXCR; each CDR3 protein has one entry. The sample lists roughly 51,000 distinct CDR3 sequences, 5.5% to 6.5% occurring once. Sequencing was performed on whole blood, taken at baseline. The receptors here all came from an adult who was a healthcare worker with PCR-confirmed SARS-CoV-2 infection or an uninfected control (not recorded which).

This clonotype has at least ten counts. The V call is TRBV19, the J call TRBJ2-3; 10 nucleotides match TRBD1. Germline V gene lookup returns CDR1 LNHDA and CDR2 SQIVND (reference sequence). The trim removed 6 bases at V and 1 base at J, leaving 7 bases unmatched. The CDR3 runs 16 residues. The CDR3, as DNA: TGTGCCAGTAGAACCGGGACAGGGGATGGCACAGATACGCAGTATTTT. Protein product: CASRTGTGDGTDTQYF.

Only a few counts were recorded for this clonotype. This chain's CDR3 is CATSRGQGSTGELFF. The CDR3 DNA is TGTGCCACCAGCAGAGGACAGGGTTCAACCGGGGAGCTGTTTTTT. The V call is TRBV15, the J call TRBJ2-2; 7 bases map to TRBD1. V shed 1 base and J 5 bases; nucleotides not matched to a gene: 4. The CDR3 is made up of 15 amino acids. The germline V gene has CDR1 LNHNV and CDR2 YYDKDF (reference sequence).

The CDR3 nucleotides are TGTGCCAGCAGCTCCGAACACGGGACAGGGGTGTTCTACAATGAGCAGTTCTTC. Its translation is CASSSEHGTGVFYNEQFF. V usage is TRBV11-2 and J usage is TRBJ2-1, with 10 bases identical to TRBD1. CDR3 length: 18 amino acids. V gave up 4 bases and J gave up 3 bases; unmatched junction bases: 12. From germline, CDR1 is SGHAT and CDR2 FQNNGV.

Note on this clonotype: A much larger clonotype is one base distant, so this may be a read error. This chain connects TRBV4-1 to TRBJ1-4; D is unclear. This CDR3 has 16 residues. Germline assignment: CDR1 MGHRA and CDR2 YSYEKL. CDR3 nucleotide sequence: TGCGTCAGCAGCCAAGATCTGGAGGGTCACGGCGAAAAACTGTTTTTT. Amino acids: CVSSQDLEGHGEKLFF.

This clonotype was counted only a few times. The chain joins TRBV7-3 to TRBJ2-3, with TRBD1 identical over 8 bases. V lost 1 base, J lost 1 base, and 1 base stayed unmatched. The CDR3 is 15 amino acids. Germline V gene sequence: CDR1 SGHTA, CDR2 FQGTGA. CDR3 sequence reads: CASSLMDRGTDTQYF. The CDR3 region has the DNA TGTGCCAGCAGCTTAATGGACAGGGGCACAGATACGCAGTATTTT.

This clonotype was detected a few times. The V gene is TRBV24-1, the J gene TRBJ1-5; D gene unclear. The CDR3 totals 11 residues. Germline CDR1 is KGHDR and CDR2 is SFDVKD. The ends were cut back, 9 bases at V and 9 bases at J, with 11 bases in the middle. CDR3 region: CATEIKGPQHF. CDR3 in DNA: TGTGCCACCGAGATAAAGGGGCCCCAGCATTTT.

At least ten counts were recorded for this clonotype. This chain uses TRBV4-1 with TRBJ1-4; D possibly corresponds to TRBD1 (5 bases). Germline CDR1 MGHRA, CDR2 YSYEKL. The germline V and J ends were trimmed by 0 bases and 0 bases, with 14 bases remaining between them. The length of the CDR3 is 18 residues. As DNA, the CDR3 is TGCGCCAGCAGCCAAGACAGGGAACGTCCCTCAACTAATGAAAAACTGTTTTTT. Translation: CASSQDRERPSTNEKLFF.

At least ten counts were recorded for this clonotype. V usage is TRBV28 and J usage is TRBJ2-7; D is perhaps TRBD1 (5 bases). Germline V gene sequence: CDR1 MDHEN, CDR2 SYDVKM. The ends were cut back, 7 bases at V and 2 bases at J, with 18 bases in the middle. The CDR3 covers 15 residues. The CDR3 reads CASITSGRPTYEQYF. For the CDR3, the DNA is TGTGCCAGCATCACCTCAGGGCGGCCCACCTACGAGCAGTACTTC.

This sequence joins TRBV7-8 and TRBJ1-1, with D possibly TRBD1 on 5 matching bases. In germline, CDR1 is SGHVS, CDR2 FQNEAQ. Trimming took off 5 bases at V and 11 bases at J, with 24 bases between the two ends. The CDR3 runs 15 residues. CDR3 nucleotide sequence: TGTGCCAGCAGCCCATTAGTCGTGACAGTCGATATGGCTTTCTTT. It codes for CASSPLVVTVDMAFF.

This clonotype was seen many times. This rearrangement joins TRBV28 to TRBJ2-3; the D gene is possibly TRBD2 (7 bases). With 6 bases removed from V and 3 bases from J, the gap between germline ends came to 16 bases. The CDR3 is made up of 15 amino acids. Germline assignment: CDR1 MDHEN and CDR2 SYDVKM. The DNA for the CDR3 is TGTGCCAGCAGGCAAGGGGGAGGGGGGACAGATACGCAGTATTTT. Amino acids: CASRQGGGGTDTQYF.

As concerns this clonotype: This may be a read error, as it is one base from a much larger clone. The chain joins TRBV2 to TRBJ2-2, with D uncertain. Per germline, CDR1 SNHLY and CDR2 FYNNEI. This CDR3 region has 14 residues. The V and J ends lost 6 bases and 10 bases respectively, with 18 bases between them. The CDR3 here is CASSRTLTSVELFF. In DNA form, the CDR3 reads TGTGCCAGCAGCCGCACCCTTACCTCCGTGGAGCTGTTTTTT.

Many counts were recorded for this clonotype. This sequence joins TRBV2 and TRBJ2-1, with 15 bases aligning to TRBD2. V dropped 4 bases and J dropped 1; count of bases not matched to a gene: 11. CDR3 length equals 20 residues. CDR1 and CDR2 from the germline V gene are SNHLY and FYNNEI. The CDR3 reads CASSVPRGLAGGPSYNEQFF. CDR3 DNA: TGTGCCAGCAGTGTCCCCCGGGGACTAGCGGGGGGACCTTCCTACAATGAGCAGTTCTTC.

This clonotype has a count of ten or more. This chain joins TRBV5-1 and TRBJ2-7, with D perhaps given as TRBD1 or TRBD2 (5 bases each). V lost 5 bases to trimming and J lost 2 bases, with 14 bases between them. CDR1 and CDR2 (germline): SGHRS, YFSETQ. The CDR3 extends over 14 amino acids. The CDR3 DNA reads TGCGCCAGCAGGCCTGGACTGGGACCCTACGAGCAGTACTTC. This gives the protein CASRPGLGPYEQYF.